A selection of T cell receptor beta chains follows, all from one sample in a study of blood T cell repertoires in COVID-19. The protocol was immunoSEQ multiplex PCR, while the TCRdb copy is restricted to in-frame clones and leaves out a portion. There are 130,000 or so clones in the sample; over 80% occur only once, and roughly 1.5% lies in the top ten. What was sequenced was peripheral blood. These receptor sequences come from a human donor in a cohort sampled during active COVID-19. Each CDR3 is given with its conserved first and last residue. A D gene is named only where the DNA matches it firmly. Clone size is not always given. Where it is, it says once, few, many or a class for expanded clones.

size: .
J: TRBJ2-7
length: 13
D: TRBD2
V: TRBV7-8
DNA: TGTGCCAGCAGCATACCTAGCGGTTACGAGCAGTACTTC
CDR3: CASSIPSGYEQYF

size: .
J: TRBJ1-3
length: 14
D: .
V: TRBV5-6
DNA: TGTGCCAGCAGCTTGTTGCAGGGCCAAAACACCATATATTTT
CDR3: CASSLLQGQNTIYF

size: .
J: TRBJ2-7
length: 13
D: .
V: TRBV12-3/TRBV12-4
DNA: TGTGCCAGCAGCCTACTCGAGAGCTACGAGCAGTACTTC
CDR3: CASSLLESYEQYF

size: .
J: TRBJ2-7
length: 12
D: .
V: TRBV27
DNA: TGTGCCAGCAGTCCCTTCGTCTACGAGCAGTACTTC
CDR3: CASSPFVYEQYF

size: .
J: TRBJ1-2
length: 11
D: .
V: TRBV28
DNA: TGTGCCAGCAGCGACAGCTATGGCTACACCTTC
CDR3: CASSDSYGYTF

size: few
J: TRBJ2-3
length: 14
D: TRBD2
V: TRBV7-3
DNA: TGTGCCAGCAGCCCAACTAGCGCGACAGATACGCAGTATTTT
CDR3: CASSPTSATDTQYF

size: .
J: TRBJ2-2
length: 15
D: .
V: TRBV11-2
DNA: TGTGCCAGCAGCAAAGGAGCAACGACCACCGGGGAGCTGTTTTTT
CDR3: CASSKGATTTGELFF

size: .
J: TRBJ2-3
length: 16
D: TRBD2
V: TRBV7-2
DNA: TGTGCCAGCAGACCTGCTAGCGGGAGTATCCCTGATACGCAGTATTTT
CDR3: CASRPASGSIPDTQYF

size: many
J: TRBJ2-1
length: 13
D: .
V: TRBV7-2
DNA: TGTGCCAGCAGCTTAAACAGCTACAATGAGCAGTTCTTC
CDR3: CASSLNSYNEQFF

size: .
J: TRBJ1-5
length: 15
D: TRBD1
V: TRBV19
DNA: TGTGCCAGTAGTATTACGGGGACAGGGGATCAGCCCCAGCATTTT
CDR3: CASSITGTGDQPQHF

size: once
J: TRBJ1-1
length: 14
D: TRBD1
V: TRBV2
DNA: TGTGCCAGCAGGGGCAACAGGGGTGGGACTGAAGCTTTCTTT
CDR3: CASRGNRGGTEAFF

size: .
J: TRBJ2-2
length: 16
D: TRBD2
V: TRBV9
DNA: TGTGCCAGCAGCCTTCGACTAGCGCTAAACACCGGGGAGCTGTTTTTT
CDR3: CASSLRLALNTGELFF

size: .
J: TRBJ1-1
length: 14
D: .
V: TRBV28
DNA: TGTGCCAGCAGACCATACGCAGGGAACACTGAAGCTTTCTTT
CDR3: CASRPYAGNTEAFF

size: .
J: TRBJ2-2
length: 12
D: .
V: TRBV10-2
DNA: TGCGCCAGCACCCCCGAGACCGGGGAGCTGTTTTTT
CDR3: CASTPETGELFF

size: .
J: TRBJ2-3
length: 16
D: TRBD2
V: TRBV3-1/TRBV3-2
DNA: TGTGCCAGCACCACCGGGGGAGCGGGGGGCACAGATACGCAGTATTTT
CDR3: CASTTGGAGGTDTQYF

size: .
J: TRBJ2-1
length: 15
D: TRBD2
V: TRBV11-3
DNA: TGTGCCAGCAGCCCCACTAGCGGGAGTGGCTATGAGCAGTTCTTC
CDR3: CASSPTSGSGYEQFF

size: .
J: TRBJ1-5
length: 13
D: .
V: TRBV18
DNA: TGTGCCAGCTCACCACAAGGGGGACCAGCCCAGCATTTT
CDR3: CASSPQGGPAQHF

size: .
J: TRBJ2-5
length: 12
D: .
V: TRBV28
DNA: TGTGCCAGCACGGGGGAGGCGGGGCCCCAGTACTTC
CDR3: CASTGEAGPQYF

size: .
J: TRBJ2-5
length: 15
D: .
V: TRBV7-3
DNA: TGTGCCAGCAGTCTGGAGCCCGGGGTTGGAGAGACCCAGTACTTC
CDR3: CASSLEPGVGETQYF

size: .
J: TRBJ2-3
length: 15
D: .
V: TRBV6-6
DNA: TGTGCCAGCAGTTACTGGCGGGTGAGCACAGATACGCAGTATTTT
CDR3: CASSYWRVSTDTQYF

size: .
J: TRBJ1-2
length: 14
D: .
V: TRBV2
DNA: TGTGCCAGCAGTGAAGTCAGATCTAACTATGGCTACACCTTC
CDR3: CASSEVRSNYGYTF

size: .
J: TRBJ1-5
length: 18
D: TRBD1
V: TRBV6-2/TRBV6-3
DNA: TGTGCCAGCAGTCCAGAATACGGGGACCACAGGGGGCGTCAGCCCCAGCATTTT
CDR3: CASSPEYGDHRGRQPQHF

size: .
J: TRBJ1-4
length: 14
D: .
V: TRBV7-9
DNA: TGTGCCAGCAGCCTAGGACAGAATAATGAAAAACTGTTTTTT
CDR3: CASSLGQNNEKLFF

size: .
J: TRBJ2-3
length: 19
D: .
V: TRBV7-9
DNA: TGTGCCAGCAGCTTAAATGCGAGATACTTTTCGGGAGTAGGAGATACGCAGTATTTT
CDR3: CASSLNARYFSGVGDTQYF

size: .
J: TRBJ2-5
length: 14
D: .
V: TRBV3-1/TRBV3-2
DNA: TGTGCCAGCAGCCAAGATCCTATGCAAGAGACCCAGTACTTC
CDR3: CASSQDPMQETQYF

size: .
J: TRBJ2-2
length: 17
D: TRBD2
V: TRBV7-9
DNA: TGTGCCAGCAGCTCCAGAGGGACTAGCGGCCCCACCGGGGAGCTGTTTTTT
CDR3: CASSSRGTSGPTGELFF

size: .
J: TRBJ1-4
length: 15
D: .
V: TRBV19
DNA: TGTGCCAGTAGTCTTACCAGGGGCAGGAATGAAAAACTGTTTTTT
CDR3: CASSLTRGRNEKLFF

size: .
J: TRBJ1-5
length: 18
D: .
V: TRBV28
DNA: TGTGCCAGCAGAGACCCTTGGAGGAAGGGCATTGGCAATCAGCCCCAGCATTTT
CDR3: CASRDPWRKGIGNQPQHF

size: .
J: TRBJ2-5
length: 16
D: .
V: TRBV15
DNA: TGTGCCACCAGCGGATCGATAGCGGAAGACCAAGAGACCCAGTACTTC
CDR3: CATSGSIAEDQETQYF

size: .
J: TRBJ2-7
length: 14
D: TRBD1
V: TRBV6-6
DNA: TGTGCCAGCAGGGGCGCCTCAGGGGGCCACGAGCAGTACTTC
CDR3: CASRGASGGHEQYF

size: .
J: TRBJ2-1
length: 17
D: .
V: TRBV5-1
DNA: TGCGCCAGCAGCTTAGGGCTGATTAGGGGGTTATACAATGAGCAGTTCTTC
CDR3: CASSLGLIRGLYNEQFF

size: .
J: TRBJ2-1
length: 14
D: TRBD1
V: TRBV7-3
DNA: TGTGCCAGCAGCTTACTCCCGACAGGGGGGCGGCAGTTCTTC
CDR3: CASSLLPTGGRQFF

size: .
J: TRBJ1-2
length: 13
D: TRBD1
V: TRBV12-3/TRBV12-4
DNA: TGTGCCAGCAGCGCCGACAGGGGACAGGGCTACACCTTC
CDR3: CASSADRGQGYTF

size: .
J: TRBJ2-2
length: 15
D: .
V: TRBV27
DNA: TGTGCCAGCGCCTACAGGGTTGGTAACACCGGGGAGCTGTTTTTT
CDR3: CASAYRVGNTGELFF

size: .
J: TRBJ2-1
length: 14
D: TRBD2
V: TRBV19
DNA: TGTGCCAGTAGCTCGATGAGACTAGCGGTAAAGCAGTTCTTC
CDR3: CASSSMRLAVKQFF

size: .
J: TRBJ2-1
length: 15
D: TRBD2
V: TRBV3-1/TRBV3-2
DNA: TGTGCCAGCAGCCAGGCGGGAGTGGGTGGGAATGAGCAGTTCTTC
CDR3: CASSQAGVGGNEQFF